These 5 T cell receptor beta chains came from one sample sequenced in a study of T cell responses to AZD1222 COVID-19 vaccine (dated by TCRdb to 2020 to 2023). The time point label corresponds to: baseline before first vaccination. The library came from the immunoSEQ multiplex PCR assay. TCRdb limited this immuneACCESS table to in-frame rearrangements with V and J called. A share of clones is missing; checked studies link under half to unresolved V genes, and the rest is unexplained. Present in this sample are 200,000 or so clones, 90% of which were seen just once. The biggest ten clones account for 5% to 7% of the sample. The sample in question was peripheral blood, obtained on day 0 of AZD1222 vaccination. Receptors were obtained from an adult in good health.

This clone occurred once. This rearrangement joins TRBV3-1 (or the pseudogene TRBV3-2) to TRBJ2-1, with TRBD2 matching over 7 bases. The ends lost 7 bases at V and 0 bases at J; junction bases unmatched: 9. Germline V gene lookup returns CDR1 LGHDT and CDR2 YNNKEL (reference sequence). The CDR3 contains 16 residues. The CDR3 region has the DNA TGTGCCAGCACCCGATGGGAGGGGAGCTCCTACAATGAGCAGTTCTTC. It specifies CASTRWEGSSYNEQFF.

The rearrangement joins TRBV5-4 to TRBJ2-7, with D tentatively TRBD2 (5 bases). Germline CDR1 reads SGHNT; CDR2 reads YYREEE (reference sequence). This CDR3 region has 15 residues. Deletions cut 2 bases from V and 1 base from J, with 13 bases between. The CDR3 nucleotides are TGTGCCAGCAGCTTTGCAACTAGGAATTCCTACGAGCAGTACTTC. This encodes CASSFATRNSYEQYF.

The J gene is TRBJ1-5, the V gene TRBV11-3; D gene ambiguous. This CDR3 is 16 amino acids long. CDR1 and CDR2 (germline): SGHNT, YENEEA. This CDR3 reads CSGRRTARPSNQPQHF. The CDR3 region has the DNA TGTTCCGGACGGAGAACGGCGAGGCCTAGCAATCAGCCCCAGCATTTT.

The V and J genes are TRBV5-1 and TRBJ2-7; D ambiguous. The germline gives CDR1 SGHRS, CDR2 YFSETQ. Trimming shortened V by 4 bases and J by 0 bases, and 11 bases separated the two germline ends. This CDR3 contains 14 residues. CDR3 region: CASSIDGSSYEQYF. The CDR3 DNA reads TGCGCCAGCAGCATAGACGGTAGCTCCTACGAGCAGTACTTC.

The CDR3 is CASSSPGVGSNYGYTF. In DNA, the CDR3 is TGTGCCAGCAGTTCCCCTGGGGTGGGGAGTAACTATGGCTACACCTTC. The rearrangement joins TRBV28 to TRBJ1-2; D call uncertain. This CDR3 comprises 16 residues. Trimming stripped 4 bases from V and 1 base from J, with 16 bases between. The germline gives CDR1 MDHEN, CDR2 SYDVKM.